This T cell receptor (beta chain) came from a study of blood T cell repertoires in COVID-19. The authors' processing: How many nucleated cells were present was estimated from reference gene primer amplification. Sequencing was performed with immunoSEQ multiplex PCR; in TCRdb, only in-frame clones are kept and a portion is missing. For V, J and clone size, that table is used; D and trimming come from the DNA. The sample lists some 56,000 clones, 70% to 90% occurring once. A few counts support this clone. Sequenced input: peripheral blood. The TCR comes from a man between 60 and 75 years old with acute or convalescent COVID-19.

This CDR3 reads CASSILGQGGGYGYTF. In DNA form, the CDR3 reads TGTGCCAGTAGTATCCTAGGACAGGGTGGAGGCTATGGCTACACCTTC. The chain is built from TRBV19 and TRBJ1-2; 8 bases are a match to TRBD1. Losses at the gene ends were 3 bases for V and 4 bases for J; bases not matched to a gene: 10. The CDR3 covers 16 residues. CDR1 is LNHDA, CDR2 SQIVND, per germline (reference sequence).